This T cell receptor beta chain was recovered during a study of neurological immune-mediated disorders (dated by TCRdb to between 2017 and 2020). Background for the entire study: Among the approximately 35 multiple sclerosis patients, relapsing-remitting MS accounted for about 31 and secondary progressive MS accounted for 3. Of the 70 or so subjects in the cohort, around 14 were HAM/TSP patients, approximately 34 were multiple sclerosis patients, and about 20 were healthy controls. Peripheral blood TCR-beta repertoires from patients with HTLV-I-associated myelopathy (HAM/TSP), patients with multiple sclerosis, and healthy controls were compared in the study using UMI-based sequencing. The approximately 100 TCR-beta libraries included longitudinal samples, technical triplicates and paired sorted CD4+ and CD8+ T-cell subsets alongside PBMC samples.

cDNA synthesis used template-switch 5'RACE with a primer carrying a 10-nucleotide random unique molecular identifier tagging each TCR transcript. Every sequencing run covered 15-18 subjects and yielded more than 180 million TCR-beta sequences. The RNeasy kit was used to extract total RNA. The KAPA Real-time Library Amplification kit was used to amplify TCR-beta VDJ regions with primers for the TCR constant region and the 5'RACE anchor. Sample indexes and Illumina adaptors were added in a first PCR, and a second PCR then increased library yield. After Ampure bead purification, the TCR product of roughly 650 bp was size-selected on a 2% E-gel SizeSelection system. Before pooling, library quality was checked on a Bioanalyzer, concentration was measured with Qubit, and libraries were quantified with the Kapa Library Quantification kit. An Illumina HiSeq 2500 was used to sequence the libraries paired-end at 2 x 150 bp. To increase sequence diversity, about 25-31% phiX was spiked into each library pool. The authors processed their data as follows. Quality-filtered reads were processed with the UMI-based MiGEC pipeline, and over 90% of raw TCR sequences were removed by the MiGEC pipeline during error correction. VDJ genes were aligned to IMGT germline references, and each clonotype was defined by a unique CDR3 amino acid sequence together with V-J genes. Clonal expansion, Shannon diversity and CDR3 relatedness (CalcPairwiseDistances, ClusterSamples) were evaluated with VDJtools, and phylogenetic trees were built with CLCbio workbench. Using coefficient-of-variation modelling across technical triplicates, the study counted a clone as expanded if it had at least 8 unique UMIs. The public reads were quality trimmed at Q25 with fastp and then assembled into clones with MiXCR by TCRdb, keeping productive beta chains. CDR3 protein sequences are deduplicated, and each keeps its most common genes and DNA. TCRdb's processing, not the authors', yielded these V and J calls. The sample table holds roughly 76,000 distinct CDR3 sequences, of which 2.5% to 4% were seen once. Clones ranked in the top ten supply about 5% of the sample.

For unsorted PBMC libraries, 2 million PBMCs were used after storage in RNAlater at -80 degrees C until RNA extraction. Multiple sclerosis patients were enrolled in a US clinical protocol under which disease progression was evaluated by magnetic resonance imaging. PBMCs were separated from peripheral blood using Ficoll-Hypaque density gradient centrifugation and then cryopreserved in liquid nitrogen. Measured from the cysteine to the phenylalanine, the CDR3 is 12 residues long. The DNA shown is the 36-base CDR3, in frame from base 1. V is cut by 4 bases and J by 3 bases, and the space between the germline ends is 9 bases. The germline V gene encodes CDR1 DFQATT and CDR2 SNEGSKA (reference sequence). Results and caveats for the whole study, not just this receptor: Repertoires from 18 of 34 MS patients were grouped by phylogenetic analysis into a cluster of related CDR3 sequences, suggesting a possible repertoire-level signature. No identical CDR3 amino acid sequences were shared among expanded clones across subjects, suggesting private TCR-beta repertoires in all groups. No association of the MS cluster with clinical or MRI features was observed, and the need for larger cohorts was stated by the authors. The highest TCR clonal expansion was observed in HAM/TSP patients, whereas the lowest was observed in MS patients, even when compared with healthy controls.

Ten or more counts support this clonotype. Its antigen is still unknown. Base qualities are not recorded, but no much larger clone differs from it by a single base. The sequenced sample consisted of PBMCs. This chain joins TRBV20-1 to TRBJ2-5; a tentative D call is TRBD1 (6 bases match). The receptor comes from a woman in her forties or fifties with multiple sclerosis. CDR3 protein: CSATDREETQYF. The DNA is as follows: TGCAGTGCTACGGACAGAGAAGAGACCCAGTACTTC.